Listed here are 20 T cell receptor beta chains from one sample, sequenced in a study of blood T cell repertoires in COVID-19 (dated by TCRdb to about 2020). Library creation used the immunoSEQ multiplex PCR assay. TCRdb holds this immuneACCESS table with in-frame rearrangements only. Some clones are missing; in checked studies, unresolved V genes explain under half, and the rest has no known cause. Here the sample has some 120,000 clones; about 89% occur a single time. The top ten clonotypes cover less than 4.5% of the sample. Sequencing input: peripheral blood. The receptors here all came from a woman aged 55-69 years with acute or convalescent COVID-19.

J is TRBJ2-1 and V is TRBV28; TRBD1 agrees at 9 bases. The germline V gene encodes CDR1 MDHEN and CDR2 SYDVKM. The CDR3 is made up of 17 amino acids. Trimming at V came to 6 bases and at J to 4 bases, leaving 13 bases not matched to a gene. CDR3 amino acids: CASRPPAGTGRYNEQFF. DNA of the CDR3: TGTGCCAGCAGACCCCCGGCCGGGACAGGGAGATACAATGAGCAGTTCTTC.

The chain links TRBV29-1 to TRBJ1-2; no reliable D call. V gave up 4 bases and J gave up 3 bases, with 6 bases separating them. The CDR3 spans 11 residues. Germline CDR1 is SQVTM and CDR2 is ANQGSEA. In DNA form, the CDR3 reads TGCAGCGTTGGTCCAGACTATGGCTACACCTTC. Translating it yields CSVGPDYGYTF.

The rearrangement uses TRBV28 and TRBJ2-1, with 12 bases identical to TRBD2. J was trimmed by 8 bases and V by 3 bases; bases with no gene match: 5. Germline V gene data show CDR1 as MDHEN and CDR2 as SYDVKM. This CDR3 is 15 amino acids long. In DNA form, the CDR3 reads TGTGCCAGCAGTTTCGAGACTAGCGGGAGCTATGAGCAGTTCTTC. Amino acid sequence: CASSFETSGSYEQFF.

The chain is built from TRBV29-1 and TRBJ2-3; 11 bases are a match to TRBD2. CDR3 length equals 18 residues. Germline CDR1 is SQVTM and CDR2 is ANQGSEA. V trimming: 2 bases; J trimming: 3 bases; junction bases outside the gene matches: 13. As DNA, the CDR3 is TGCAGCGTTGAATTGATAGCGGGAGGGCGCGCAGGGACAGATACGCAGTATTTT. Its protein product is CSVELIAGGRAGTDTQYF.

In regard to this clone: The junction and the germline gene differ at one end; a read error may be behind it. The chain carries TRBV6-5 and TRBJ1-2, with 7 bases identical to TRBD1. This CDR3 has 13 amino acids. The germline CDR1 and CDR2 sequences are MNHEY and SVGAGI. CDR3 bases: TGTGCCAGCAGTTACGGATCAAGGGGGCTTCCCCTCTTC. This encodes CASSYGSRGLPLF.

About this clone itself: The same CDR3 can be traced to other DNA sequences in this sample. V and J are TRBV20-1 and TRBJ1-1; no firm D call. This CDR3 has 11 amino acids. Per the germline V gene, CDR1 is DFQATT and CDR2 is SNEGSKA (reference sequence). V lost 4 bases and J 2 bases, leaving 5 bases between the germline ends. CDR3 residues: CSATRNTEAFF. CDR3 bases: TGCAGTGCTACCAGAAACACTGAAGCTTTCTTT.

This clone was observed once. The chain employs TRBV19 and TRBJ1-2; perhaps TRBD1 as D (6 bases). Trimming removed 3 bases at V and 12 bases at J, with 17 bases between. CDR1 and CDR2 (germline): LNHDA, SQIVND (reference sequence). The length of the CDR3 is 13 residues. The CDR3 here is CASSITYRQEHTF. Here the CDR3 DNA reads TGTGCCAGTAGTATCACCTATCGACAGGAACACACCTTC.

The V and J genes are TRBV18 and TRBJ1-3; TRBD1 matches at 9 bases. CDR1 and CDR2 (germline): KGHSH, LQKENI. This CDR3 comprises 17 residues. V lost 0 bases and J lost 0; bases outside the gene matches: 3. The CDR3 protein is CASSPPGQGHSGNTIYF. The CDR3 bases are TGTGCCAGCTCACCACCGGGACAGGGCCACTCTGGAAACACCATATATTTT.

The rearrangement joins TRBV9 to TRBJ2-1, with D uncertain. The CDR3 runs to 15 residues. From germline, CDR1 is SGDLS and CDR2 YYNGEE. Trimming pared 3 bases from V and 1 base from J, leaving 11 bases between. The CDR3 bases are TGTGCCAGCAGCGCCTTGACACGATCCTACAATGAGCAGTTCTTC. It yields the protein CASSALTRSYNEQFF. The whole variable domain, remainder taken from reference TRBV9 and TRBJ2-1, is DSGVTQTPKHLITATGQRVTLRCSPRSGDLSVYWYQQSLDQGLQFLIQYYNGEERAKGNILERFSAQQFPDLHSELNLSSLELGDSALYFCASSALTRSYNEQFFGPGTRLTVL.

The rearrangement links TRBV7-8 to TRBJ2-7, with D uncertain. Trimming removed 3 bases at V and 1 base at J, with 13 bases between. CDR3 length: 15 residues. Germline CDR1 reads SGHVS; CDR2 reads FQNEAQ. DNA of the CDR3: TGTGCCAGCAGCTTCGTTGATGAGAAATCCTACGAGCAGTACTTC. This encodes CASSFVDEKSYEQYF.

This rearrangement joins TRBV3-1 (or the pseudogene TRBV3-2) to TRBJ1-1, with D perhaps TRBD1 (6 bases). There are 12 residues in the CDR3. The germline V gene encodes CDR1 LGHDT and CDR2 YNNKEL (reference sequence). The V end lost 4 bases, the J end lost 11 bases, and 14 bases lay between the germline ends. The CDR3 loop reads CASSLGGQGAFF. As DNA, the CDR3 is TGTGCCAGCAGCCTAGGAGGCCAGGGGGCTTTCTTT.

This clone was seen only once. This chain connects TRBV4-1 to TRBJ2-7, with 7 bases lining up with TRBD1. V shed 2 bases, J shed 2 bases, and the junction held 3 bases outside the gene matches. The germline CDR1 and CDR2 sequences are MGHRA and YSYEKL. The CDR3 is 14 amino acids. The CDR3 protein is CASSQNRGPYEQYF. CDR3 DNA sequence: TGCGCCAGCAGCCAAAACAGGGGCCCCTACGAGCAGTACTTC.

V usage is TRBV6-5 and J usage is TRBJ1-4; no reliable D call. The CDR3 consists of 15 residues. Trimming removed 0 bases at V and 8 bases at J, with 13 bases between. Germline-derived CDR1 and CDR2 are MNHEY and SVGAGI. Here the CDR3 reads CASSYSPGRTEKLFF. The CDR3 region has the DNA TGTGCCAGCAGTTACTCGCCGGGGAGGACGGAAAAACTGTTTTTT.

The chain recombines TRBV7-9 with TRBJ1-3; 7 bases line up with TRBD1. CDR1 is SEHNR and CDR2 is FQNEAQ in the germline V gene (reference sequence). The CDR3 covers 16 residues. The V gene end was trimmed by 6 bases and the J gene end by 0 bases; junction bases not matched to a gene: 8. This CDR3 reads CASSHGGQSSGNTIYF. In nucleotides, the CDR3 is TGTGCCAGCAGTCACGGGGGACAGAGCTCTGGAAACACCATATATTTT.

The J gene is TRBJ1-2, the V gene TRBV30, with 11 bases aligning to TRBD1. V shed 5 bases, J shed 2 bases, and the junction held 1 base outside the gene matches. The CDR3 length is 13 residues. Germline assignment: CDR1 GTSNPN and CDR2 SVGIG (reference sequence). This CDR3 reads CAWGQGANYGYTF. CDR3 nucleotides: TGTGCCTGGGGACAGGGGGCGAACTATGGCTACACCTTC. Full variable domain (missing parts from reference TRBV30 and TRBJ1-2): SQTIHQWPATLVQPVGSPLSLECTVEGTSNPNLYWYRQAAGRGLQLLFYSVGIGQISSEVPQNLSASRPQDRQFILSSKKLLLSDSGFYLCAWGQGANYGYTFGSGTRLTVV.

The chain carries TRBV5-1 and TRBJ2-3; 9 positions agree with TRBD1. Germline CDR1 is SGHRS and CDR2 is YFSETQ. V was clipped by 1 base and J by 0 bases; unmatched bases: 6. The CDR3 is made up of 17 amino acids. In nucleotides, the CDR3 is TGCGCCAGCAGCTTGTCCGGGACAGGGCCTAGCACAGATACGCAGTATTTT. This codes for CASSLSGTGPSTDTQYF.

This clone appeared a single time. The V gene is TRBV7-2, the J gene TRBJ1-2; D is unresolved. CDR3 length: 13 amino acids. Germline CDR1 is SGHTA and CDR2 is FQGNSA. Deletions cut 0 bases from V and 5 bases from J, with 7 bases between. CDR3 coding DNA: TGTGCCAGCAGCTTAGCGCGGGCTTATGGCTACACCTTC. It yields the protein CASSLARAYGYTF.

The gene calls are TRBV28 and TRBJ1-2; 7 bases agree with TRBD1. The CDR3 consists of 15 residues. The germline V gene has CDR1 MDHEN and CDR2 SYDVKM. V dropped 3 bases and J dropped 5; count of bases not matched to a gene: 9. DNA of the CDR3: TGTGCCAGCAGTTTTCCCAGGGGGGTGAGATATGGCTACACCTTC. It translates to CASSFPRGVRYGYTF.

V and J are TRBV2 and TRBJ1-5, with 8 nucleotides matching TRBD1. The CDR3 runs to 15 residues. The trim removed 5 bases at V and 6 bases at J, leaving 9 bases unmatched. CDR1 SNHLY and CDR2 FYNNEI come from the germline V gene. The CDR3 region is CASSQDRGSGQPQHF. Here the CDR3 DNA reads TGTGCCAGCAGTCAAGACAGGGGAAGCGGTCAGCCCCAGCATTTT.

The chain combines TRBV2 with TRBJ2-3, with a tentative D call TRBD2 (6 bases). Germline CDR1 reads SNHLY; CDR2 reads FYNNEI. Trimming stripped 7 bases from V and 0 bases from J, with 11 bases between. This CDR3 is 14 amino acids long. CDR3 region: CASMRGPSTDTQYF. DNA for the CDR3: TGTGCCAGCATGCGGGGCCCTAGCACAGATACGCAGTATTTT.